This TCR beta chain was recovered during a study of CXCR3-negative and CXCR3-positive naive CD8 T cells (dated by TCRdb to between 2017 and 2020). With respect to the entire study: In total, approximately 150 million TRB reads were obtained, corresponding to roughly 1.5 +/- 0.3 million reads per library. For the TRBV-TRBJ cluster analysis, the naive subsets came from 5 donors, while the memory cells came from 3 donors. Data from about 12 donors, pooled across two independent experiments, went into the diversity and physicochemical repertoire analyses.

What the study reported, not specific to this receptor: Similar TRBV-TRBJ usage was shown by naive CXCR3-negative and CXCR3-positive cells from the same donor, whereas distinct patterns were shown by memory cells. Because surface CD5, which has been linked to self-reactivity in mice, was comparable between naive subsets, TCR interaction strength was also inferred from TRB CDR3 physicochemical properties. Freshly isolated PBMCs were used for most assays because CXCR3 expression partially decreased after cryopreservation. Compared with CXCR3-negative naive cells, CXCR3-positive naive cells had TRB CDR3s with higher hydrophobicity (lower Kidera factor 4), lower energy, and higher strength and volume indices. Repertoire diversity was comparably high in both naive subsets but much lower in memory CD8+ T cells.

To note about this clonotype: Its antigen remains unidentified.

Sequencing instrument: NextSeq 550. The Human TCR Profiling Kit (MiLaboratory) was used to prepare UMI-labeled 5' RACE TRB cDNA libraries. cDNA synthesis used the entire amount of extracted RNA, and PCR amplification then used the entire amount of cDNA produced. Libraries were prepared in parallel with an identical number of PCR cycles. The paper's processing steps were these. About 53,000 +/- 9,400 unique UMI-labeled TRB cDNA molecules per library were extracted with MIGEC and MiXCR, with at least two reads per UMI required. On average, roughly 40,000 +/- 10,000 functional in-frame TRB CDR3 nucleotide clonotypes lacking stop codons were found per library. After downsampling to 5000 UMI-labeled TRB molecules per sample, diversity metrics, including normalized Shannon-Wiener and Chao1, were computed in VDJtools. VDJtools was used to calculate clonotype-size-weighted physicochemical properties of the central five CDR3 residues, namely interaction energy, strength, volume and Kidera factor 4. TCRdb reprocessed the reads and assigns one entry to each CDR3 protein sequence, leaving out DNA. In this record, the V and J calls reflect TCRdb's handling and not the investigators' own analysis. The table for this sample records 120,000 to 150,000 distinct CDR3 sequences. The ten largest clonotypes hold approximately 0.27% of the sample.

The CDR3 runs 15 amino acids, cysteine and phenylalanine included. No DNA appears here. From the germline V gene, CDR1 is ENHRY and CDR2 is SYGVKD. Each CD8+ T cell subset was flow-sorted in triplicate, and 300,000 or so cells per subset were placed directly into RLT lysis buffer. To exclude memory contaminants, naive CD8+ T cells were stringently defined as CD45RO-CCR7+CD27+CD95-. Standard density gradient centrifugation was used to isolate peripheral blood mononuclear cells from buffy coats. Naive CXCR3-negative and CXCR3-positive CD8+ T cells were flow-sorted on a FACSAria III. Total RNA was extracted from sorted cells using an RNeasy Mini Kit.

The receptor was derived from a human donor in good health. Some clones in this sample may be carry-over from other donors' samples. The sample comprised naive CXCR3+ CD8+ T cells from blood. The cell subset or site label on this specimen signifies: CD45RO-CCR7+CD27+CD95- naive CD8+ T cells expressing CXCR3 (TNR3+). The sequence joins TRBV10-3 to TRBJ2-3; the D call from TCRdb, TRBD1, cannot be confirmed without DNA. The CDR3 corresponds to CAISDRGDSTDTQYF.